The clone carrying this TCR beta chain occurred once. Here immunoSEQ multiplex PCR was the method, and the copy in TCRdb shows in-frame clones only, minus some. The sample holds 15,000 to 20,000 clones, approximately 60% seen once. The sample is drawn from a study of cytotoxic CD8 clonotypes in ibrutinib-treated CLL. Per germline, CDR1 MNHEY and CDR2 SVGAGI. Trimming at V came to 5 bases and at J to 2 bases, leaving 5 bases not matched to a gene. This CDR3 contains 14 residues. The chain employs TRBV6-5 and TRBJ2-7; TRBD1 aligns across 8 bases. The specimen was PBMCs, collected after 12 months of ibrutinib treatment. The clonotype comes from a human donor with chronic lymphocytic leukemia. The CDR3 DNA reads TGTGCCAGCAGTCCTGGACAGGGCGCCTACGAGCAGTACTTC. Its translation: CASSPGQGAYEQYF.